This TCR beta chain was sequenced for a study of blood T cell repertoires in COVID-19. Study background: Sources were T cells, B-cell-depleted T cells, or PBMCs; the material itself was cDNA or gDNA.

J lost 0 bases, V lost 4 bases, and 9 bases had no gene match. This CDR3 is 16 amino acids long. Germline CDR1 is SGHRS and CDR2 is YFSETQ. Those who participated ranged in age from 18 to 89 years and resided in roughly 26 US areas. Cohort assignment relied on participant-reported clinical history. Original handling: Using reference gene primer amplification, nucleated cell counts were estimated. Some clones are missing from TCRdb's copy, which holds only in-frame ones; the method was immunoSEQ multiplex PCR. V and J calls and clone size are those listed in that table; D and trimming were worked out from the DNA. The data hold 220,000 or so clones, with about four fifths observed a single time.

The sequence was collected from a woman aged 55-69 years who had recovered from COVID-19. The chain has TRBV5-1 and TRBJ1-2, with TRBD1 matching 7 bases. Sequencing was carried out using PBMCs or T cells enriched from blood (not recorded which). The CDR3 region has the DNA TGCGCCAGCAGCCCCCGGACAGGTTCAGCTAACTATGGCTACACCTTC. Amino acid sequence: CASSPRTGSANYGYTF.